These 24 T cell receptor beta chains were sequenced from one sample in a study of vaccination effects on CD4 cells after COVID-19. Subsequent to less than 13 days of culture, CD4+ T cells were isolated. For these TCRs, the target antigens are not known. Clones were read by immunoSEQ multiplex PCR, and TCRdb kept only the in-frame ones, dropping some. The data contain 45,000 to 60,000 clones, 76% of them seen just once; the ten biggest clones take up approximately 12%. The starting material was CD4+ T cells from PBMCs cultured without peptide, obtained before COVID-19 vaccination. These TCRs come from a human donor who had a prior SARS-CoV-2 infection.

This chain uses TRBV4-3 with TRBJ2-5; D is ambiguous. The germline gives CDR1 LGHNA, CDR2 YSLEER. V shed 4 bases and J shed 4 bases, with 10 bases lying between them. This CDR3 is built from 13 residues. In DNA form, the CDR3 reads TGCGCCAGCAGCCCGGAGTCTCGAGAGACCCAGTACTTC. Its protein is CASSPESRETQYF.

The chain couples TRBV5-1 to TRBJ1-6; 7 bases fit TRBD1. V lost 4 bases, J lost 4 bases, and 2 bases stayed unmatched. The CDR3 sequence is 14 residues long. The germline CDR1 and CDR2 sequences are SGHRS and YFSETQ. The CDR3 sequence: CASSAGGYNSPLHF. In nucleotides, the CDR3 is TGCGCCAGCAGCGCAGGGGGGTATAATTCACCCCTCCACTTT.

This rearrangement joins TRBV12-5 to TRBJ2-5, with TRBD1 identical over 9 bases. The germline V gene has CDR1 LGHNT and CDR2 FRNRAP. The CDR3 runs to 19 residues. Trimming at V came to 0 bases and at J to 2 bases, leaving 13 bases not matched to a gene. CDR3 in amino acids: CASGLVFGPGTGPQETQYF. Here the CDR3 DNA reads TGTGCTAGTGGTTTGGTATTTGGCCCGGGGACAGGGCCACAAGAGACCCAGTACTTC.

This chain connects TRBV29-1 to TRBJ1-4, with TRBD1 matching over 11 bases. The trim removed 4 bases at V and 1 base at J, leaving 5 bases unmatched. CDR3 length equals 16 residues. Germline V lookup: CDR1 SQVTM, CDR2 ANQGSEA. CDR3 loop: CSVGGGQGVTNEKLFF. CDR3 coding DNA: TGCAGCGTTGGAGGGGGACAGGGGGTAACTAATGAAAAACTGTTTTTT.

This clone was counted between two and nine times. The chain employs TRBV18 and TRBJ1-2, with TRBD1 as a possible D gene (5 bases). This CDR3 contains 13 residues. Between the trimmed V and J ends, which lost 3 bases and 7 bases, there was a span of 12 bases. Germline values: CDR1 KGHSH, CDR2 LQKENI. The CDR3 loop reads CASSPPTGGGYTF. CDR3 in DNA: TGTGCCAGCTCACCTCCCACGGGGGGTGGCTACACCTTC.

V is TRBV18 and J is TRBJ1-1; unclear D gene. Per the germline V gene, CDR1 is KGHSH and CDR2 is LQKENI. The V end lost 4 bases, the J end lost 1 base, and 7 bases lay between the germline ends. This CDR3 has 13 residues. CDR3 in amino acids: CASSREENTEAFF. The CDR3 DNA reads TGTGCCAGCTCACGGGAGGAGAACACTGAAGCTTTCTTT.

The gene calls are TRBV6-5 and TRBJ2-2; 8 nucleotides line up with TRBD1. Germline CDR1 reads MNHEY; CDR2 reads SVGAGI. The CDR3 contains 15 residues. V dropped 6 bases and J dropped 6; count of bases not matched to a gene: 9. CDR3 sequence (DNA): TGTGCCAGCAGGGATCAGGGGGCGGCCTCCGGGGAGCTGTTTTTT. It specifies CASRDQGAASGELFF.

The rearrangement links TRBV5-1 to TRBJ1-1; 8 bases align to TRBD1. The germline V gene has CDR1 SGHRS and CDR2 YFSETQ. J gave up 0 bases and V 4 bases, and 8 bases lay outside the gene matches. This CDR3 spans 16 amino acids. For the CDR3, the DNA is TGCGCCAGCAGCCGAGACGGGACAGGACTGAACACTGAAGCTTTCTTT. It codes for CASSRDGTGLNTEAFF. Full variable domain (missing parts from reference TRBV5-1 and TRBJ1-1): KAGVTQTPRYLIKTRGQQVTLSCSPISGHRSVSWYQQTPGQGLQFLFEYFSETQRNKGNFPGRFSGRQFSNSRSEMNVSTLELGDSALYLCASSRDGTGLNTEAFFGQGTRLTVV.

The gene calls are TRBV7-9 and TRBJ2-7; D uncertain. This CDR3 comprises 13 residues. V dropped 1 base and J dropped 2 bases, with 6 bases sitting between them. Germline V gene data show CDR1 as SEHNR and CDR2 as FQNEAQ (reference sequence). CDR3 loop: CASSLDSPYEQYF. CDR3 nucleotide sequence: TGTGCCAGCAGCTTAGACAGTCCCTACGAGCAGTACTTC.

A few counts support this clone. The V gene is TRBV2, the J gene TRBJ2-7, with D possibly matching TRBD1 (6 bases). The V gene's germline CDR1 is SNHLY and CDR2 FYNNEI. Trimming took off 6 bases at V and 4 bases at J, with 16 bases between the two ends. This CDR3 is built from 14 residues. Here the CDR3 DNA reads TGTGCCAGCAGGGCTGGACAGCTGGCTTACGAGCAGTACTTC. Encoded protein: CASRAGQLAYEQYF.

The chain carries TRBV28 and TRBJ2-7; the D is unclear. The CDR3 has 15 amino acids. Germline values: CDR1 MDHEN, CDR2 SYDVKM. V was trimmed by 3 bases and J by 5 bases, leaving 17 bases between them. CDR3 region: CASSFHPRLVDEQYF. CDR3 DNA sequence: TGTGCCAGCAGTTTTCACCCACGCTTAGTGGACGAGCAGTACTTC.

The chain couples TRBV27 to TRBJ2-7, with no clear D. V gave up 1 base and J gave up 11 bases, with 12 bases separating them. Germline CDR1 and CDR2: MNHEY and SMNVEV (reference sequence). The CDR3 is 12 residues long. DNA of the CDR3: TGTGCCAGCAGTTTATTAGATGGCCTTGAGTACTTC. Protein sequence: CASSLLDGLEYF.

The table lists this clone with a count of one. This chain links TRBV6-5 with TRBJ2-6, with D uncertain. The ends were cut back, 0 bases at V and 1 base at J, with 1 base in the middle. This CDR3 is built from 14 residues. Germline lookup yields CDR1 MNHEY and CDR2 SVGAGI. CDR3 sequence: CASSYSSGANVLTF. Written as DNA, the CDR3 is TGTGCCAGCAGTTACTCGTCTGGGGCCAACGTCCTGACTTTC.

J is TRBJ1-1 and V is TRBV27; 7 positions agree with TRBD1. The V gene's germline CDR1 is MNHEY and CDR2 SMNVEV (reference sequence). The CDR3 is 15 amino acids. The junction had 8 bases not matched to a gene; V was cut back by 6 bases and J by 1 base. CDR3 nucleotides: TGTGCCAGCAGCCCCACAGGGGCCGGGAACACTGAAGCTTTCTTT. Protein product: CASSPTGAGNTEAFF.

The chain has TRBV29-1 and TRBJ1-4; maybe TRBD1 (6 bases). With 6 bases removed from V and 2 bases from J, the gap between germline ends came to 13 bases. Germline assignment: CDR1 SQVTM and CDR2 ANQGSEA. The CDR3 is 14 amino acids. The chain's CDR3 is CSVDDTGTNEKLFF. The CDR3 region has the DNA TGCAGCGTCGATGATACAGGGACTAATGAAAAACTGTTTTTT. Combining the CDR3 with reference TRBV29-1 and TRBJ1-4 gives the whole variable domain SAVISQKPSRDICQRGTSLTIQCQVDSQVTMMFWYRQQPGQSLTLIATANQGSEATYESGFVIDKFPISRPNLTFSTLTVSNMSPEDSSIYLCSVDDTGTNEKLFFGSGTQLSVL.

This clone is a singleton in its sample. This chain joins TRBV27 and TRBJ2-7, with 7 bases aligning to TRBD2. Germline loops: CDR1 MNHEY, CDR2 SMNVEV (reference sequence). The CDR3 contains 16 residues. V was clipped by 6 bases and J by 4 bases; unmatched bases: 15. CDR3 coding DNA: TGTGCCAGCAGACTGTTAGCGGTGGGGGGGAGGTACGAGCAGTACTTC. Its protein product is CASRLLAVGGRYEQYF.

The gene calls are TRBV19 and TRBJ1-5; D is unclear. Per germline, CDR1 LNHDA and CDR2 SQIVND (reference sequence). Between the trimmed V and J ends, which lost 2 bases and 5 bases, there was a span of 7 bases. CDR3 length: 13 residues. This CDR3 is CASSILGDQPQHF. As DNA, the CDR3 is TGTGCCAGTAGTATATTAGGCGATCAGCCCCAGCATTTT.

The chain employs TRBV9 and TRBJ2-1, with TRBD2 matching over 9 bases. Germline-derived CDR1 and CDR2 are SGDLS and YYNGEE. The junction had 3 bases not matched to a gene; V was cut back by 3 bases and J by 5 bases. The CDR3 is made up of 14 amino acids. CDR3 DNA sequence: TGTGCCAGCAGCGCGACTAGCGGTCACAATGAGCAGTTCTTC. Amino acids: CASSATSGHNEQFF.

Concerning this clone: Other nucleotide sequences from this sample produce the same CDR3. The chain joins TRBV24-1 to TRBJ2-2; 8 nucleotides line up with TRBD1. Germline V gene sequence: CDR1 KGHDR, CDR2 SFDVKD. Unmatched junction bases numbered 3, after V lost 0 bases and J lost 1 base. This CDR3 is 17 amino acids long. The CDR3 region is CATSDLHGTGNTGELFF. CDR3 DNA sequence: TGTGCCACCAGTGATTTGCACGGGACAGGGAACACCGGGGAGCTGTTTTTT.

This clone was seen only once. The gene calls are TRBV7-6 and TRBJ2-3; D remains ambiguous. This CDR3 is built from 14 residues. The germline V and J ends were trimmed by 1 base and 1 base, with 6 bases remaining between them. The V gene's germline CDR1 is SGHVS and CDR2 FNYEAQ. The CDR3 loop is CASSLGSRTDTQYF. CDR3 in DNA: TGTGCCAGCAGCTTAGGATCCCGCACAGATACGCAGTATTTT.

The chain links TRBV5-6 to TRBJ1-4, with D possibly being TRBD1 (5 bases). V lost 4 bases and J 3 bases, leaving 13 bases between the germline ends. The CDR3 has 15 amino acids. The V gene's germline CDR1 is SGHDT and CDR2 YYEEEE. The CDR3 nucleotides read TGTGCCAGCAGCACACAAGGGACGCCTAATGAAAAACTGTTTTTT. It yields the protein CASSTQGTPNEKLFF.

The table lists this clone with a few counts. V usage is TRBV6-2 or TRBV6-3 and J usage is TRBJ2-1; 8 bases map to TRBD2. V lost 4 bases, J lost 4 bases, and 9 bases stayed unmatched. This CDR3 contains 16 residues. From germline, CDR1 is MNHEY and CDR2 SVGEGT. The CDR3 protein is CASSSEVAGIYNEQFF. DNA for the CDR3: TGTGCCAGCAGTTCCGAAGTAGCGGGGATTTACAATGAGCAGTTCTTC.

Only a few counts were recorded for this clone. The chain has TRBV2 and TRBJ1-2; D is possibly TRBD1 (6 bases). Germline lookup yields CDR1 SNHLY and CDR2 FYNNEI. V dropped 3 bases and J dropped 8 bases, with 16 bases sitting between them. The CDR3 contains 14 residues. CDR3 residues: CASSDSGALGGYTF. The CDR3 bases are TGTGCCAGCAGTGACTCAGGGGCCCTTGGGGGCTACACCTTC. The whole variable domain, remainder taken from reference TRBV2 and TRBJ1-2, is EPEVTQTPSHQVTQMGQEVILRCVPISNHLYFYWYRQILGQKVEFLVSFYNNEISEKSEIFDDQFSVERPDGSNFTLKIRSTKLEDSAMYFCASSDSGALGGYTFGSGTRLTVV.

The CDR3 region has the DNA TGTGCCAGCAGCTTATCGGTGGATAATACGCAGTATTTT. The encoded protein is CASSLSVDNTQYF. The rearrangement joins TRBV7-8 to TRBJ2-3; D unresolved. Per the germline V gene, CDR1 is SGHVS and CDR2 is FQNEAQ. V was clipped by 2 bases and J by 7 bases, with 10 bases between them. This CDR3 contains 13 residues.